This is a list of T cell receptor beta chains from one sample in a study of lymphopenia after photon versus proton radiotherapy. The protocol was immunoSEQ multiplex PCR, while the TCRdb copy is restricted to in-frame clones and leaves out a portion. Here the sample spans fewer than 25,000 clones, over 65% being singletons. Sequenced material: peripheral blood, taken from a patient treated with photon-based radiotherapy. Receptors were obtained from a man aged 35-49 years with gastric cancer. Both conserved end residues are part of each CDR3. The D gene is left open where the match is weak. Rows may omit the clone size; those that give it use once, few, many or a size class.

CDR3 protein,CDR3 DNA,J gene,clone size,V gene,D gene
CAWSPDYGREKLFF,TGTGCCTGGAGCCCCGACTACGGGAGGGAAAAACTGTTTTTT,TRBJ1-4,NA,TRBV30,NA
CASSLGLSETQYF,TGTGCCAGCAGCTTAGGACTATCAGAGACCCAGTACTTC,TRBJ2-5,NA,TRBV11-2,NA
CAWALFVGEQFF,TGTGCCTGGGCCTTGTTTGTCGGTGAGCAGTTCTTC,TRBJ2-1,NA,TRBV30,NA
CAWSGTGQRNGGYTF,TGTGCCTGGAGTGGGACAGGTCAACGGAATGGTGGCTACACCTTC,TRBJ1-2,NA,TRBV30,TRBD1
CASSSLGGYTF,TGTGCCAGCAGCTCCCTGGGGGGCTACACCTTC,TRBJ1-2,few,TRBV28,NA
CASSGLAGGPYNEQFF,TGTGCCAGCAGCGGTTTAGCGGGGGGGCCCTACAATGAGCAGTTCTTC,TRBJ2-1,NA,TRBV5-4,TRBD2
CASSFSLQTNYGYTF,TGCGCCAGCAGCTTTTCCCTACAGACGAACTATGGCTACACCTTC,TRBJ1-2,NA,TRBV5-1,NA
CASSYSQTKPYYEQYF,TGTGCCAGCAGTTACTCGCAGACTAAGCCCTACTACGAGCAGTACTTC,TRBJ2-7,NA,TRBV6-6,NA
CASSQGAGRVQETQYF,TGCGCCAGCAGCCAAGGTGCGGGCAGGGTCCAGGAGACCCAGTACTTC,TRBJ2-5,NA,TRBV4-1,NA
CASSQEGPAGDVDTQYF,TGCGCCAGCAGCCAAGAAGGCCCGGCAGGGGACGTGGATACGCAGTATTTT,TRBJ2-3,once,TRBV4-1,NA
CASSHLTARMNTEAFF,TGCGCCAGCAGCCACCTTACTGCAAGGATGAACACTGAAGCTTTCTTT,TRBJ1-1,NA,TRBV4-1,NA
CAWSRGRMGNQPQHF,TGTGCCTGGAGTCGGGGGAGGATGGGCAATCAGCCCCAGCATTTT,TRBJ1-5,NA,TRBV30,NA
CASGSGGADETQYF,TGTGCCAGTGGGAGCGGGGGGGCTGATGAAACCCAGTACTTC,TRBJ2-5,NA,TRBV19,TRBD2
CASSEITYGYTF,TGTGCCAGCAGTGAAATCACGTATGGCTACACCTTC,TRBJ1-2,NA,TRBV6-1,NA
CASSPQLGGYNEQFF,TGTGCCAGCAGCCCACAGCTAGGGGGATACAATGAGCAGTTCTTC,TRBJ2-1,few,TRBV4-2,NA
CASSDALGPGNTIYF,TGTGCCAGCAGCGATGCCCTGGGTCCGGGAAACACCATATATTTT,TRBJ1-3,NA,TRBV9,NA
CASSLGSGENIQYF,TGTGCCAGCAGCTTGGGTTCGGGGGAAAACATTCAGTACTTC,TRBJ2-4,NA,TRBV5-4,NA
CASSSTRGGNSPLHF,TGTGCCAGCAGTTCCACCAGGGGAGGTAATTCACCCCTCCACTTT,TRBJ1-6,NA,TRBV6-6,NA
CASSPTHQLGNTIYF,TGTGCCAGCTCACCTACCCATCAATTAGGAAACACCATATATTTT,TRBJ1-3,NA,TRBV18,NA
CASSPQGGGPNYGYTF,TGTGCCAGCAGCCCTCAAGGGGGGGGGCCTAACTATGGCTACACCTTC,TRBJ1-2,NA,TRBV9,NA
CASSLAGERSYEQYF,TGCGCCAGCAGCTTAGCGGGGGAGAGGTCCTACGAGCAGTACTTC,TRBJ2-7,NA,TRBV5-1,TRBD2
CASSLGVTNEKLFF,TGTGCCAGCAGCTTAGGGGTAACTAATGAAAAACTGTTTTTT,TRBJ1-4,NA,TRBV7-9,NA
CASSPIGGDYTF,TGTGCCAGCAGCCCCATCGGGGGAGACTACACCTTC,TRBJ1-2,NA,TRBV7-9,NA
CASRPEGYSPLHF,TGTGCCAGCAGGCCCGAAGGTTATTCACCCCTCCACTTT,TRBJ1-6,NA,TRBV2,NA
CAWSVRREREAFF,TGTGCCTGGAGTGTACGGAGGGAACGGGAAGCTTTCTTT,TRBJ1-1,NA,TRBV30,NA
CSATGLSSYEQYF,TGCAGCGCCACGGGCCTCAGCTCCTACGAGCAGTACTTC,TRBJ2-7,few,TRBV29-1,NA
CAWERGAGQGAQKQYF,TGTGCCTGGGAGAGAGGGGCGGGACAGGGGGCGCAGAAGCAGTACTTC,TRBJ2-7,NA,TRBV30,TRBD1
CASGDTLGNYGYTF,TGTGCCAGCGGGGACACCCTGGGGAACTATGGCTACACCTTC,TRBJ1-2,NA,TRBV25-1,NA
CASSLGVAQFF,TGTGCCAGCAGCTTAGGGGTAGCGCAGTTCTTC,TRBJ2-1,NA,TRBV7-9,NA
CSVKAGGNQETQYF,TGCAGCGTTAAGGCTGGCGGAAACCAAGAGACCCAGTACTTC,TRBJ2-5,few,TRBV29-1,NA
CASSVAGGADTQYF,TGTGCCAGCAGCGTAGCAGGGGGCGCAGATACGCAGTATTTT,TRBJ2-3,NA,TRBV9,TRBD1
CASTRLAGVQETQYF,TGTGCCAGCACGCGACTAGCGGGGGTACAAGAGACCCAGTACTTC,TRBJ2-5,NA,TRBV6-1,TRBD2
CASSRGQGLDYGYTF,TGCGCCAGCAGCCGGGGACAGGGGCTTGACTATGGCTACACCTTC,TRBJ1-2,NA,TRBV4-1,TRBD1
CASGLVPGQLNQPQHF,TGTGCTAGTGGTTTGGTCCCGGGACAACTCAATCAGCCCCAGCATTTT,TRBJ1-5,NA,TRBV12-5,NA
CAWGVGGKQETQYF,TGTGCCTGGGGTGTGGGGGGCAAGCAAGAGACCCAGTACTTC,TRBJ2-5,NA,TRBV30,NA
CASSPDRVIGYTF,TGTGCCAGCAGCCCCGACAGGGTTATTGGCTACACCTTC,TRBJ1-2,NA,TRBV6-5,TRBD1
CASRLRNTEAFF,TGTGCCAGCAGACTGAGGAACACTGAAGCTTTCTTT,TRBJ1-1,once,TRBV5-6,NA
CASSIGPIRGGAPAKNIQYF,TGTGCCAGTAGTATTGGGCCGATCCGCGGGGGGGCTCCAGCCAAAAACATTCAGTACTTC,TRBJ2-4,NA,TRBV19,TRBD2
CASSLGEYNEQFF,TGTGCCAGCAGCCTCGGGGAGTACAATGAGCAGTTCTTC,TRBJ2-1,NA,TRBV11-3,NA
CASSVSGGKQETQYF,TGTGCCAGCAGTGTTAGCGGGGGGAAACAAGAGACCCAGTACTTC,TRBJ2-5,NA,TRBV6-1,TRBD2
CASSVSGVRGEKLFF,TGTGCCAGCAGCGTATCCGGTGTTCGGGGCGAAAAACTGTTTTTT,TRBJ1-4,NA,TRBV9,NA
CASSLAPGGGYTF,TGTGCCAGCAGCTTAGCTCCCGGGGGGGGCTACACCTTC,TRBJ1-2,once,TRBV11-2,NA
CASSAQTGRFFNYGYTF,TGTGCCAGTAGTGCACAGACAGGGCGATTCTTTAACTATGGCTACACCTTC,TRBJ1-2,NA,TRBV19,TRBD1
CAISPQTGDGEKLFF,TGTGCCATCAGCCCCCAGACAGGGGATGGTGAAAAACTGTTTTTT,TRBJ1-4,NA,TRBV10-3,TRBD1
CASSGQAPANEKLFF,TGTGCCAGCAGTGGTCAAGCCCCCGCTAATGAAAAACTGTTTTTT,TRBJ1-4,once,TRBV6-1,NA
CASSLAGEPTDTQYF,TGTGCCAGCAGTTTAGCGGGGGAGCCCACAGATACGCAGTATTTT,TRBJ2-3,NA,TRBV6-5,TRBD2
CASSEQAANYGYTF,TGTGCCAGCAGTGAACAGGCCGCTAACTATGGCTACACCTTC,TRBJ1-2,NA,TRBV2,NA
CASSPRDRGRNSPLHF,TGTGCCAGCAGCCCACGGGACAGGGGGCGAAATTCACCCCTCCACTTT,TRBJ1-6,NA,TRBV7-2,TRBD1
CASSQTSGGSYEQYF,TGCGCCAGCAGCCAAACTAGCGGGGGCTCCTACGAGCAGTACTTC,TRBJ2-7,NA,TRBV5-1,TRBD2
CASSPGPRDGGNQPQHF,TGTGCCAGCAGTCCGGGCCCCAGGGATGGGGGCAATCAGCCCCAGCATTTT,TRBJ1-5,large,TRBV27,NA
CASSRGVSSTEAFF,TGTGCCAGTAGTAGAGGGGTCTCAAGCACTGAAGCTTTCTTT,TRBJ1-1,NA,TRBV19,NA
CASSQLHLGRRQPQHF,TGCGCCAGCAGCCAACTCCACCTCGGGCGCCGTCAGCCCCAGCATTTT,TRBJ1-5,NA,TRBV4-1,NA